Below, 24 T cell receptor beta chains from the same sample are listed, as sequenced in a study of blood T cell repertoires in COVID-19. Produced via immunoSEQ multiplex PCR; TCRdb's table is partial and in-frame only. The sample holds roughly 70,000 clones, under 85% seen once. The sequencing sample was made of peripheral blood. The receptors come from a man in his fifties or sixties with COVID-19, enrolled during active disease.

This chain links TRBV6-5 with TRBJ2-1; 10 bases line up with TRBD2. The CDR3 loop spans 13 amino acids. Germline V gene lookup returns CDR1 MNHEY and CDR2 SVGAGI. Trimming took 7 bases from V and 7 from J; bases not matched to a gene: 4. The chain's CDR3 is CASKGLARNEQFF. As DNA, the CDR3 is TGTGCCAGCAAGGGACTAGCGAGGAATGAGCAGTTCTTC.

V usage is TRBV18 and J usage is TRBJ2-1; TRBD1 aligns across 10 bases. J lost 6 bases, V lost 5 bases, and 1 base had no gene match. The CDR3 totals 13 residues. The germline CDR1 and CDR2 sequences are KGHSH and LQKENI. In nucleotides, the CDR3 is TGTGCCAGCTCAAGGACAGGGGGCAATGAGCAGTTCTTC. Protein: CASSRTGGNEQFF.

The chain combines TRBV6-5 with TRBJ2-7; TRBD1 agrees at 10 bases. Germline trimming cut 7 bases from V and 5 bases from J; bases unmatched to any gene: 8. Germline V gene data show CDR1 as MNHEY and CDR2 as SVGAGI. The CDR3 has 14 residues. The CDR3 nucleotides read TGTGCCAGCACTCAGACAGGGGGCAATAACGAGCAGTACTTC. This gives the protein CASTQTGGNNEQYF.

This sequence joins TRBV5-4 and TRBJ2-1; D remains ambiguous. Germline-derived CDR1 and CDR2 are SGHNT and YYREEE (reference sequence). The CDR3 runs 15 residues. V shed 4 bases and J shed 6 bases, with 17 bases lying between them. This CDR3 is CASSLPQRELNEQFF. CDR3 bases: TGTGCCAGCAGCCTCCCCCAACGCGAACTCAATGAGCAGTTCTTC.

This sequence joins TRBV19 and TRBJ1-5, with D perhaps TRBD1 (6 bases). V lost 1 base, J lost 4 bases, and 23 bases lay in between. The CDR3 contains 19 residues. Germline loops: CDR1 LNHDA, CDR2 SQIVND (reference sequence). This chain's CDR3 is CASSIAVGGGAFSNQPQHF. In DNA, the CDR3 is TGTGCCAGTAGTATAGCCGTAGGGGGGGGCGCGTTCAGTAATCAGCCCCAGCATTTT.

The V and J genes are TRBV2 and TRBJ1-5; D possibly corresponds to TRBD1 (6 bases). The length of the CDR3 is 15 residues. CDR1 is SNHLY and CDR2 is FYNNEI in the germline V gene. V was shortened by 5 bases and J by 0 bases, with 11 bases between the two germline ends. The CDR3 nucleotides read TGTGCCAGCAGTCACAGGGTACGTAGCAATCAGCCCCAGCATTTT. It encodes CASSHRVRSNQPQHF.

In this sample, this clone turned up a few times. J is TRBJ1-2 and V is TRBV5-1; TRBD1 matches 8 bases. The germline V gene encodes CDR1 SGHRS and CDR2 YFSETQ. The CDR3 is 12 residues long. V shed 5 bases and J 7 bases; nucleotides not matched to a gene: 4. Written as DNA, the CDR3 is TGCGCCAGCAGGACAGGGGAAGGTGGCTACACCTTC. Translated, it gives CASRTGEGGYTF.

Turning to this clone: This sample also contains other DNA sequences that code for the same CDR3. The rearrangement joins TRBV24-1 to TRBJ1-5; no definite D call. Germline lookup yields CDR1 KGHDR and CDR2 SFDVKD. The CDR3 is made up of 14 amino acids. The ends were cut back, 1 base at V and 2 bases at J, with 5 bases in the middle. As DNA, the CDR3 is TGTGCCACCAGTGATTTCAGTGGCAATCAGCCCCAGCATTTT. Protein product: CATSDFSGNQPQHF.

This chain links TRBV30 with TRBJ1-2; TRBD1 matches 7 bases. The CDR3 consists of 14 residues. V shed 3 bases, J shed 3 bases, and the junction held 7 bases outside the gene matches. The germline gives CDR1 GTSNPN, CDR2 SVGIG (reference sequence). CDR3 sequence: CAWRVQGTYYGYTF. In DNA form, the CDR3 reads TGTGCCTGGAGGGTACAGGGGACCTACTATGGCTACACCTTC.

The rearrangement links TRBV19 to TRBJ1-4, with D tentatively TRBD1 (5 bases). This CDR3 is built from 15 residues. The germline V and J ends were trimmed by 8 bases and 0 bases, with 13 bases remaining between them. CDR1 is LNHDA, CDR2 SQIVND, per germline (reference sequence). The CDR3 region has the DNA TGTGCCAGTCAGGACACACCTGCAACTAATGAAAAACTGTTTTTT. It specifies CASQDTPATNEKLFF.

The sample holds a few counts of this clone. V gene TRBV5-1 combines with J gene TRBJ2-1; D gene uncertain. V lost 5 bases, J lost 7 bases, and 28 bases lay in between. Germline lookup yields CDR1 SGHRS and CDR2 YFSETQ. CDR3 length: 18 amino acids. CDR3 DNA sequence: TGCGCCAGCAGTTCCCCCCGTCTATCCCCGTTGATGTGGAATGAGCAGTTCTTC. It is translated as CASSSPRLSPLMWNEQFF.

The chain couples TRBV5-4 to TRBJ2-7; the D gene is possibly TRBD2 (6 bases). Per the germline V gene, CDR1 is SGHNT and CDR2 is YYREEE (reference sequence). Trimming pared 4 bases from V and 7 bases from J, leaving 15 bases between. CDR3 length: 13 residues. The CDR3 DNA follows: TGTGCCAGCAGCCGCTTGGCGGGAACGGAGCAGTACTTC. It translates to CASSRLAGTEQYF.

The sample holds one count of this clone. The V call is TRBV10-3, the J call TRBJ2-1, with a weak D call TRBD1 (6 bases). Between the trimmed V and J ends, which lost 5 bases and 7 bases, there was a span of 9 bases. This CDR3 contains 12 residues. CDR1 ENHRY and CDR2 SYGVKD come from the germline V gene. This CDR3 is CAISKGVNEQFF. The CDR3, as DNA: TGTGCCATCAGTAAGGGGGTAAATGAGCAGTTCTTC.

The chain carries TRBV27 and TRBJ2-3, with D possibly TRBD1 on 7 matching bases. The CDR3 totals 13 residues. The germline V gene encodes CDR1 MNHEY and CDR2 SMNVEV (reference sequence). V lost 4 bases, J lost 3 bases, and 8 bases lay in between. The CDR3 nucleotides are TGTGCCAGCAGTTCAGGGGGGACAGATACGCAGTATTTT. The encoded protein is CASSSGGTDTQYF.

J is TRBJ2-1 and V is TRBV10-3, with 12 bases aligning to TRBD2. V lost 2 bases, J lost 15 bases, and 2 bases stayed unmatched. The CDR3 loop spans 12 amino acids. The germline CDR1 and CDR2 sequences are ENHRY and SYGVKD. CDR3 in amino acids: CAISEGLAGRFF. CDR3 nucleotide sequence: TGTGCCATCAGTGAGGGACTAGCGGGGAGGTTCTTC.

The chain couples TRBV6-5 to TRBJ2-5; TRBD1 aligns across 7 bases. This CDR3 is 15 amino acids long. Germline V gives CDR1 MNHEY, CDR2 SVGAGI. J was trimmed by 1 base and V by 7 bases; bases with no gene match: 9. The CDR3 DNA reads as TGTGCCAGCATCATATACAGGGGTCTCCAAGAGACCCAGTACTTC. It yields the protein CASIIYRGLQETQYF.

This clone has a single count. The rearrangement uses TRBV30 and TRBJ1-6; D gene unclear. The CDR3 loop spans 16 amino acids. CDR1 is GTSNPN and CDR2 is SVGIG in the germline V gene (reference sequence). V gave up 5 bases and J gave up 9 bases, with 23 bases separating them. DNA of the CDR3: TGTGCCTGGGTTACACCGACGGGAGATCGTGGTTCACCCCTCCACTTT. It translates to CAWVTPTGDRGSPLHF.

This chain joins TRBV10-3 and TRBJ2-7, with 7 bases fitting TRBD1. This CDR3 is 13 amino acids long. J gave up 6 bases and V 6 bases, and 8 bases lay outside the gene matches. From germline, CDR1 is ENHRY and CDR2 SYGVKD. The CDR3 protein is CAISLTGNGEQYF. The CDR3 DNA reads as TGTGCCATCAGCCTGACAGGGAACGGCGAGCAGTACTTC.

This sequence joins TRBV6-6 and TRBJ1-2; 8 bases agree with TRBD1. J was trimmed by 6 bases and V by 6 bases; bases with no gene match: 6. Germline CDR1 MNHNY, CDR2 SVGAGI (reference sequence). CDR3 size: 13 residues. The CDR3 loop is CASRRDRQDGYTF. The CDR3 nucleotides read TGTGCCAGCAGAAGGGACAGGCAGGATGGCTACACCTTC.

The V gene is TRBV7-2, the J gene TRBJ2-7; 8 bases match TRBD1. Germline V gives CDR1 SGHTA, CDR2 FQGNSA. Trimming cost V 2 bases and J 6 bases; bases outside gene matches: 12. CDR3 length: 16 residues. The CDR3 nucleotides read TGTGCCAGCAGCTTATCCCCCGGCAGGGGGCTTTTCGAGCAGTACTTC. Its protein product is CASSLSPGRGLFEQYF.

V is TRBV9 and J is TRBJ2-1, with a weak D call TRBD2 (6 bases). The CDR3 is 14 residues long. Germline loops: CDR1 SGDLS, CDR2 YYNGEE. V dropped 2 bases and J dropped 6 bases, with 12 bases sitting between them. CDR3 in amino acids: CASSVGSGPNEQFF. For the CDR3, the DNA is TGTGCCAGCAGCGTCGGTAGCGGTCCCAATGAGCAGTTCTTC.

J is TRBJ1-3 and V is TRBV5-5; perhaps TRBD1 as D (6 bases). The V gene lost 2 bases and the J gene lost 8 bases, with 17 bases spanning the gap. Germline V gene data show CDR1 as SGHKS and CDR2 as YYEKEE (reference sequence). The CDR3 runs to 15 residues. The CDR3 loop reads CASSFISRGQDTIYF. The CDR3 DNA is TGTGCCAGCAGCTTCATCAGCAGGGGTCAGGACACCATATATTTT.

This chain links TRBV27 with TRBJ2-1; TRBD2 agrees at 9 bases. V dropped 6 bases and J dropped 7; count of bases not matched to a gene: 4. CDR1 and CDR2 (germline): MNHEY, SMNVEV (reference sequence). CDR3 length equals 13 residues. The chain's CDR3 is CASRLAGGNEQFF. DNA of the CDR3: TGTGCCAGCAGACTAGCGGGTGGAAATGAGCAGTTCTTC.

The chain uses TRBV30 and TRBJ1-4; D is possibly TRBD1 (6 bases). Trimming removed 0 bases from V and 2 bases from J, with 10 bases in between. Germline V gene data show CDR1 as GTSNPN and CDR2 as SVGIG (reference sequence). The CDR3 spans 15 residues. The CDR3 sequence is CAWSVTGQTNEKLFF. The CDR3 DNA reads TGTGCCTGGAGTGTAACTGGACAGACTAATGAAAAACTGTTTTTT.